This entry lists 22 T cell receptor beta chains sequenced from one sample in a study of T cell repertoires in cytomegalovirus infection. One entry per CDR3 protein, called by TCRdb with MiXCR from the reads. The sample has approximately 70,000 distinct CDR3 sequences; around 3.8% are singletons. Source material: PBMCs. The source of these receptors is a human donor in good health (CMV status not recorded). Some clones in this sample may be carry-over from other donors' samples.

This clonotype has a count of ten or more. The CDR3, as DNA: TGTGCCAGCAGCTTAGCGCAACTGGCGGTCGATGAGCAGTTCTTC. Protein: CASSLAQLAVDEQFF. This rearrangement joins TRBV7-2 to TRBJ2-1; D not resolved. Germline V lookup: CDR1 SGHTA, CDR2 FQGNSA. The CDR3 sequence is 15 residues long. V was shortened by 0 bases and J by 8 bases, with 14 bases between the two germline ends. Drawing the rest from reference TRBV7-2 and TRBJ2-1, the complete variable domain is GAGVSQSPSNKVTEKGKDVELRCDPISGHTALYWYRQSLGQGLEFLIYFQGNSAPDKSGLPSDRFSAERTGGSVSTLTIQRTQQEDSAVYLCASSLAQLAVDEQFFGPGTRLTVL.

The chain carries TRBV18 and TRBJ2-7; 11 bases line up with TRBD2. Germline CDR1 and CDR2: KGHSH and LQKENI. This CDR3 comprises 16 residues. After removal of 3 bases from V and 5 bases from J, the junction contained 9 bases not matched to a gene. The CDR3 here is CASSPISGGARNEQYF. The CDR3 DNA sequence: TGTGCCAGCTCACCGATTAGCGGGGGGGCTCGAAACGAGCAGTACTTC.

This clonotype was found many times. This chain links TRBV7-2 with TRBJ2-2, with D perhaps being TRBD1 or TRBD2 (5 bases each). The germline V gene encodes CDR1 SGHTA and CDR2 FQGNSA. The CDR3 is 16 residues long. Trimming removed 2 bases from V and 4 bases from J, with 14 bases in between. CDR3 in DNA: TGTGCCAGCAGCTTACTCCCTCTCGGGGCCACCGGGGAGCTGTTTTTT. Translating it yields CASSLLPLGATGELFF.

In its sample, this clonotype ranks as medium-sized. V and J are TRBV7-2 and TRBJ2-3; TRBD2 might be the D (6 bases). The V end lost 5 bases, the J end lost 10 bases, and 13 bases lay between the germline ends. CDR3 length: 12 amino acids. Germline CDR1 is SGHTA and CDR2 is FQGNSA. The CDR3 spells CASSRSGLAQYF. For the CDR3, the DNA is TGTGCCAGCAGCCGTAGCGGTCTGGCGCAGTATTTT.

Ten or more counts support this clonotype. V is TRBV7-8 and J is TRBJ2-5; D gene ambiguous. The CDR3 has 13 residues. Germline V gene lookup returns CDR1 SGHVS and CDR2 FQNEAQ. V shed 1 base and J shed 5 bases, with 8 bases lying between them. The CDR3 is CASSLGAWETQYF. The CDR3 DNA sequence: TGTGCCAGCAGCTTAGGCGCCTGGGAGACCCAGTACTTC.

In this sample, this clonotype turned up many times. The V and J genes are TRBV11-2 and TRBJ2-7; D call uncertain. The length of the CDR3 is 16 residues. Looked up from germline, CDR1 is SGHAT and CDR2 is FQNNGV. Trimming stripped 3 bases from V and 6 bases from J, with 21 bases between. DNA for the CDR3: TGTGCCAGCAGCTTTACCCTCATGGCCAAGATGAGCGAGCAGTACTTC. This codes for CASSFTLMAKMSEQYF.

This clonotype came up a few times. V is TRBV28 and J is TRBJ1-2; TRBD1 aligns across 9 bases. V shed 5 bases and J 4 bases; nucleotides not matched to a gene: 11. CDR3 length: 16 amino acids. The germline V gene encodes CDR1 MDHEN and CDR2 SYDVKM. CDR3 nucleotide sequence: TGTGCCAGCAGTCTACTCCGGGACAGGGCAACCTATGGCTACACCTTC. This codes for CASSLLRDRATYGYTF.

The rearrangement uses TRBV7-2 and TRBJ2-2, with 8 bases aligning to TRBD1. This CDR3 spans 16 amino acids. The V gene's germline CDR1 is SGHTA and CDR2 FQGNSA. V shed 5 bases and J 6 bases; nucleotides not matched to a gene: 11. CDR3 residues: CASSPVGRGLSGELFF. CDR3 DNA sequence: TGTGCCAGCAGCCCCGTTGGCAGGGGGCTGTCCGGGGAGCTGTTTTTT.

This clonotype was counted at least ten times. V and J are TRBV7-9 and TRBJ2-2, with D uncertain. The CDR3 extends over 14 amino acids. The V end lost 1 base, the J end lost 6 bases, and 9 bases lay between the germline ends. Germline-derived CDR1 and CDR2 are SEHNR and FQNEAQ (reference sequence). CDR3 residues: CASSLDSSAGELFF. CDR3 nucleotides: TGTGCCAGCAGCTTAGATTCCAGCGCCGGGGAGCTGTTTTTT. The variable domain in full, with the rest retrieved from reference TRBV7-9 and TRBJ2-2, is DTGVSQNPRHKITKRGQNVTFRCDPISEHNRLYWYRQTLGQGPEFLTYFQNEAQLEKSRLLSDRFSAERPKGSFSTLEIQRTEQGDSAMYLCASSLDSSAGELFFGEGSRLTVL.

This clonotype was seen at least ten times. V usage is TRBV7-2 and J usage is TRBJ2-3; tentatively, D is TRBD1 or TRBD2 (6 bases each). Germline CDR1 reads SGHTA; CDR2 reads FQGNSA. V lost 7 bases, J lost 6 bases, and 8 bases lay in between. The CDR3 spans 11 residues. In nucleotides, the CDR3 is TGTGCCAGCACCGGGGGCGATACGCAGTATTTT. This codes for CASTGGDTQYF.

This clonotype was seen a handful of times. The chain employs TRBV7-2 and TRBJ2-7; D ambiguous. V gave up 2 bases and J gave up 6 bases, with 14 bases separating them. The germline CDR1 and CDR2 sequences are SGHTA and FQGNSA. The CDR3 consists of 14 residues. CDR3 residues: CASSLLSPPSEQYV. The DNA of the CDR3 is TGTGCCAGCAGCTTATTATCCCCCCCTTCCGAGCAGTACGTC.

The sample holds many counts of this clonotype. The genes are TRBV7-8 and TRBJ2-2, with D possibly matching TRBD2 (5 bases). The germline V gene has CDR1 SGHVS and CDR2 FQNEAQ. CDR3 length: 16 amino acids. Trimming cost V 5 bases and J 2 bases, with 15 bases left between them. CDR3 in DNA: TGTGCCAGCAGCCCAAGCCGGGGAAGAAACACCGGGGAGCTGTTTTTT. This gives the protein CASSPSRGRNTGELFF.

The chain employs TRBV7-2 and TRBJ2-1, with D possibly TRBD2 on 6 matching bases. CDR1 SGHTA and CDR2 FQGNSA come from the germline V gene. The CDR3 has 16 amino acids. V was shortened by 5 bases and J by 0 bases, with 14 bases between the two germline ends. The CDR3 loop is CASSRALASSYNEQFF. In nucleotides, the CDR3 is TGTGCCAGCAGCCGAGCCCTAGCGAGCTCCTACAATGAGCAGTTCTTC.

This clonotype occurred many times. The genes are TRBV7-2 and TRBJ1-5; D may be TRBD1 (5 bases). The CDR3 has 13 residues. Germline V CDR1 and CDR2: SGHTA, FQGNSA. The V end lost 5 bases, the J end lost 7 bases, and 12 bases lay between the germline ends. The CDR3 DNA sequence: TGTGCCAGCAGCCCGGACATAAACCAGCCCCAGCATTTT. This sequence encodes CASSPDINQPQHF.

The chain is built from TRBV6-2 or TRBV6-3 and TRBJ2-5, with 12 nucleotides matching TRBD2. The CDR3 length is 18 residues. Trimming cost V 6 bases and J 5 bases; bases outside gene matches: 16. Germline V CDR1 and CDR2: MNHEY, SVGEGT. Written as DNA, the CDR3 is TGTGCCAGCAGCAGAGGGGAGACTAGCGGGGGAGCCGGGGAGACCCAGTACTTC. Translating gives CASSRGETSGGAGETQYF.

This clonotype showed up many times. The V call is TRBV20-1, the J call TRBJ2-7, with unresolved D. The germline V gene has CDR1 DFQATT and CDR2 SNEGSKA (reference sequence). The ends were cut back, 3 bases at V and 3 bases at J, with 18 bases in the middle. The CDR3 has 15 amino acids. The CDR3 reads CSARNLRSPFYEQYF. CDR3 bases: TGCAGTGCTAGGAATTTGAGATCCCCTTTCTACGAGCAGTACTTC.

The sample holds many counts of this clonotype. The CDR3 sequence: CASSLGSVQYTEAFF. The DNA of the CDR3 is TGTGCCAGCAGCTTAGGAAGCGTCCAGTACACTGAAGCTTTCTTT. This chain connects TRBV7-2 to TRBJ1-1; no reliable D call. Trimming removed 1 base at V and 3 bases at J, with 12 bases between. CDR1 and CDR2 (germline): SGHTA, FQGNSA. The CDR3 loop spans 15 amino acids.

This clonotype was counted at least ten times. The chain links TRBV7-3 to TRBJ2-1; 12 bases match TRBD2. Germline trimming cut 3 bases from V and 7 bases from J; bases unmatched to any gene: 4. The germline gives CDR1 SGHTA, CDR2 FQGTGA. The CDR3 totals 15 residues. In DNA, the CDR3 is TGTGCCAGCAGCTTGGCTAGCGGGGGGGCGAATGAGCAGTTCTTC. It is translated as CASSLASGGANEQFF.

This clonotype was recorded at least ten times. V gene TRBV7-2 combines with J gene TRBJ2-2, with D uncertain. Trimming cost V 8 bases and J 7 bases, with 17 bases left between them. Germline assignment: CDR1 SGHTA and CDR2 FQGNSA. The CDR3 extends over 14 amino acids. The CDR3 here is CASRLGGKDGELFF. The CDR3 DNA is TGTGCCAGCCGTTTGGGTGGGAAAGACGGGGAGCTGTTTTTT.

There are many counts of this clonotype. J is TRBJ2-1 and V is TRBV7-2, with 7 nucleotides matching TRBD2. Germline assignment: CDR1 SGHTA and CDR2 FQGNSA. V lost 2 bases to trimming and J lost 7 bases; unmatched junction nucleotides: 14. The CDR3 length is 17 residues. In DNA form, the CDR3 reads TGTGCCAGCAGCTTAAGGTCCAAGGCTAGCGGTTTTAATGAGCAGTTCTTC. It yields the protein CASSLRSKASGFNEQFF.

This clonotype was detected ten times or more. The gene calls are TRBV7-2 and TRBJ2-5, with TRBD2 matching over 12 bases. Losses at the gene ends were 6 bases for V and 4 bases for J; bases not matched to a gene: 6. The CDR3 extends over 15 amino acids. Germline CDR1 reads SGHTA; CDR2 reads FQGNSA. This CDR3 is CASSSSGGASETQYF. CDR3 DNA: TGTGCCAGCAGTTCTAGCGGGGGGGCATCAGAGACCCAGTACTTC.

This clonotype was seen more than once but under ten times. The genes are TRBV6-6 and TRBJ2-7; 10 bases map to TRBD1. Per germline, CDR1 MNHNY and CDR2 SVGAGI (reference sequence). The V segment lost 5 bases and the J segment 7 bases; nucleotides outside the gene matches: 11. The CDR3 has 15 residues. In DNA, the CDR3 is TGTGCCAGCAGTAATACCGGGACAGGGGTCAGTGAGCAGTACTTC. It codes for CASSNTGTGVSEQYF.